One and the same sample provided the 27 T cell receptor beta chains below, sequenced in a study of blood T cell repertoires in COVID-19. Repertoires were generated with immunoSEQ multiplex PCR, while TCRdb's copy carries only in-frame clones and drops some. The sample records under 250,000 clones, about four fifths being singletons. The sample comprised peripheral blood. The receptors originated from a man under 40 who had recovered from COVID-19.

This chain joins TRBV4-1 and TRBJ2-2, with D possibly TRBD1 on 6 matching bases. The CDR3 totals 16 residues. From germline, CDR1 is MGHRA and CDR2 YSYEKL. Trimming stripped 4 bases from V and 3 bases from J, with 15 bases between. For the CDR3, the DNA is TGCGCCAGCAGCCGACACAGGGCCGGGGACACCGGGGAGCTGTTTTTT. It yields the protein CASSRHRAGDTGELFF.

This rearrangement joins TRBV4-2 to TRBJ2-3, with TRBD2 identical over 10 bases. The CDR3 consists of 17 residues. The germline gives CDR1 LGHNA, CDR2 YNFKEQ. V shed 1 base, J shed 5 bases, and the junction held 9 bases outside the gene matches. This CDR3 reads CASSQAWSGGAEDTQYF. CDR3 nucleotides: TGTGCCAGCAGCCAAGCCTGGAGCGGGGGGGCGGAAGATACGCAGTATTTT.

The chain is built from TRBV29-1 and TRBJ1-1, with D tentatively TRBD1 (5 bases). The CDR3 is 14 residues long. Trimming stripped 4 bases from V and 2 bases from J, with 14 bases between. Germline CDR1 SQVTM, CDR2 ANQGSEA. CDR3 in amino acids: CSVAAVRVNTEAFF. The CDR3 nucleotides read TGCAGCGTTGCAGCAGTCAGGGTCAACACTGAAGCTTTCTTT.

The chain links TRBV7-9 to TRBJ2-2; the D is unclear. This CDR3 contains 15 residues. V was cut by 1 base and J by 3 bases, with 9 bases left in between. The germline V gene has CDR1 SEHNR and CDR2 FQNEAQ (reference sequence). CDR3 in DNA: TGTGCCAGCAGCTTAGGGTCCAGATACACCGGGGAGCTGTTTTTT. It is translated as CASSLGSRYTGELFF. The whole variable domain, filled in from reference TRBV7-9 and TRBJ2-2, reads DTGVSQNPRHKITKRGQNVTFRCDPISEHNRLYWYRQTLGQGPEFLTYFQNEAQLEKSRLLSDRFSAERPKGSFSTLEIQRTEQGDSAMYLCASSLGSRYTGELFFGEGSRLTVL.

This chain joins TRBV29-1 and TRBJ1-1, with D tentatively TRBD1 (6 bases). V shed 8 bases and J shed 1 base, with 17 bases lying between them. CDR3 length: 14 residues. Germline V CDR1 and CDR2: SQVTM, ANQGSEA. The CDR3: CSSTGTSANTEAFF. The DNA for the CDR3 is TGCAGCTCTACCGGGACATCCGCGAACACTGAAGCTTTCTTT. Together with reference TRBV29-1 and TRBJ1-1, the CDR3 gives the full variable domain: SAVISQKPSRDICQRGTSLTIQCQVDSQVTMMFWYRQQPGQSLTLIATANQGSEATYESGFVIDKFPISRPNLTFSTLTVSNMSPEDSSIYLCSSTGTSANTEAFFGQGTRLTVV.

V usage is TRBV27 and J usage is TRBJ1-1; 7 nucleotides align to TRBD1. Germline CDR1 is MNHEY and CDR2 is SMNVEV (reference sequence). After removal of 10 bases from V and 5 bases from J, the junction contained 7 bases not matched to a gene. The CDR3 is 12 amino acids. CDR3 amino acids: CAITGEATEAFF. DNA of the CDR3: TGTGCCATCACAGGGGAGGCAACTGAAGCTTTCTTT.

The V call is TRBV6-6, the J call TRBJ1-3, with D perhaps matching TRBD1 (5 bases). Per the germline V gene, CDR1 is MNHNY and CDR2 is SVGAGI (reference sequence). The CDR3 has 13 amino acids. The V and J ends lost 9 bases and 2 bases respectively, with 11 bases between them. CDR3 sequence: CASQGFTGNTIYF. The CDR3 coding sequence is TGTGCCAGTCAGGGATTCACTGGAAACACCATATATTTT.

The rearrangement links TRBV9 to TRBJ2-5; possible D gene TRBD1, 6 bases. Trimming removed 4 bases at V and 5 bases at J, with 18 bases between. The CDR3 covers 15 residues. The germline CDR1 and CDR2 sequences are SGDLS and YYNGEE. In DNA, the CDR3 is TGTGCCAGCAGCCCCCGCCACAGGGTTTGGGAGACCCAGTACTTC. It codes for CASSPRHRVWETQYF.

The V and J genes are TRBV5-6 and TRBJ2-5; 8 bases agree with TRBD1. The CDR3 length is 13 residues. Germline lookup yields CDR1 SGHDT and CDR2 YYEEEE. V gave up 6 bases and J gave up 5 bases; unmatched junction bases: 6. This chain's CDR3 is CASTQGAGETQYF. Written as DNA, the CDR3 is TGTGCCAGCACTCAGGGGGCGGGGGAGACCCAGTACTTC.

V and J are TRBV18 and TRBJ1-1, with 7 bases aligning to TRBD1. Germline V gives CDR1 KGHSH, CDR2 LQKENI. This CDR3 comprises 12 residues. The J segment lost 7 bases and the V segment lost 6 bases, leaving 5 bases of the junction unmatched. The CDR3 coding sequence is TGTGCCAGCTCCATCGACAGGGTTGAAGCTTTCTTT. It translates to CASSIDRVEAFF.

The V and J genes are TRBV4-1 and TRBJ2-3, with TRBD2 matching 11 bases. The CDR3 is 16 amino acids. Per the germline V gene, CDR1 is MGHRA and CDR2 is YSYEKL. V gave up 1 base and J gave up 3 bases; unmatched junction bases: 3. This CDR3 reads CASSQGSGGETDTQYF. The CDR3 DNA follows: TGCGCCAGCAGCCAAGGTAGCGGGGGGGAAACAGATACGCAGTATTTT.

This rearrangement joins TRBV4-1 to TRBJ1-2, with a weak D call TRBD1 (5 bases). This CDR3 has 14 residues. Trimming stripped 2 bases from V and 5 bases from J, with 12 bases between. The germline V gene has CDR1 MGHRA and CDR2 YSYEKL. As DNA, the CDR3 is TGCGCCAGCAGCCAAAGTTCCGGGACTTATGGCTACACCTTC. As protein: CASSQSSGTYGYTF.

The chain joins TRBV28 to TRBJ1-6; 8 nucleotides agree with TRBD1. The CDR3 runs to 14 residues. V shed 6 bases and J 10 bases; nucleotides not matched to a gene: 8. CDR1 is MDHEN, CDR2 SYDVKM, per germline. CDR3 amino acids: CASSNGQGRSPLHF. The CDR3 DNA reads TGTGCCAGCAGCAACGGACAGGGTAGATCACCCCTCCACTTT.

V gene TRBV27 combines with J gene TRBJ2-6, with a weak D call TRBD2 (6 bases). Germline-derived CDR1 and CDR2 are MNHEY and SMNVEV (reference sequence). This CDR3 comprises 17 residues. The V end lost 4 bases, the J end lost 3 bases, and 16 bases lay between the germline ends. The CDR3 coding sequence is TGTGCCAGCAGTTCTACGGGGGATTTCGTTGGGGCCAACGTCCTGACTTTC. Translated, it gives CASSSTGDFVGANVLTF.

V is TRBV28 and J is TRBJ1-5; the D is unclear. This CDR3 spans 13 amino acids. V lost 3 bases, J lost 7 bases, and 10 bases lay in between. Germline V gives CDR1 MDHEN, CDR2 SYDVKM. CDR3 DNA sequence: TGTGCCAGCAGTTTGGGCAGTTTGCAGCCCCAGCATTTT. Translating it yields CASSLGSLQPQHF. The entire variable domain, with the rest obtained from reference TRBV28 and TRBJ1-5, is as follows: DVKVTQSSRYLVKRTGEKVFLECVQDMDHENMFWYRQDPGLGLRLIYFSYDVKMKEKGDIPEGYSVSREKKERFSLILESASTNQTSMYLCASSLGSLQPQHFGDGTRLSIL.

This clone showed up just a few times. The genes are TRBV25-1 and TRBJ1-2; D remains unclear. Trimming removed 5 bases from V and 3 bases from J, with 13 bases in between. The CDR3 runs 14 residues. Germline values: CDR1 MGHDK, CDR2 SYGVNS. The CDR3 spells CASSPPSPDYGYTF. Written as DNA, the CDR3 is TGTGCCAGCAGTCCCCCCTCTCCCGACTATGGCTACACCTTC.

The chain joins TRBV3-1 (or the pseudogene TRBV3-2) to TRBJ2-4; 7 bases align to TRBD2. Unmatched junction bases numbered 5, after V lost 0 bases and J lost 0 bases. This CDR3 contains 17 residues. The germline V gene has CDR1 LGHDT and CDR2 YNNKEL (reference sequence). CDR3 coding DNA: TGTGCCAGCAGCCAAGATTCTAGCGGAATAGCCAAAAACATTCAGTACTTC. Its protein is CASSQDSSGIAKNIQYF.

V gene TRBV4-2 combines with J gene TRBJ2-5, with TRBD2 matching over 8 bases. This CDR3 is 14 amino acids long. The germline V gene encodes CDR1 LGHNA and CDR2 YNFKEQ. The ends lost 3 bases at V and 7 bases at J; junction bases unmatched: 7. Here the CDR3 DNA reads TGTGCCAGCAGCCAGGGGACGGGGGGGACGACCCAGTACTTC. It codes for CASSQGTGGTTQYF.

The chain couples TRBV10-1 to TRBJ2-1; TRBD1 agrees at 8 bases. This CDR3 comprises 16 residues. Germline-derived CDR1 and CDR2 are WNHNN and SYGVQD (reference sequence). After removal of 5 bases from V and 8 bases from J, the junction contained 14 bases not matched to a gene. The CDR3 protein is CASSPVGTGGVDEQFF. DNA for the CDR3: TGCGCCAGCAGTCCCGTAGGGACAGGCGGGGTGGATGAGCAGTTCTTC.

This rearrangement joins TRBV10-3 to TRBJ2-3, with D tentatively TRBD1 (7 bases). Trimming removed 4 bases at V and 1 base at J, with 9 bases between. CDR1 is ENHRY and CDR2 is SYGVKD in the germline V gene. The CDR3 has 14 amino acids. CDR3 loop: CAISAGGRTDTQYF. CDR3 nucleotide sequence: TGTGCCATCAGTGCAGGGGGGCGCACAGATACGCAGTATTTT.

This chain connects TRBV4-1 to TRBJ2-3, with 11 bases fitting TRBD2. This CDR3 has 16 amino acids. Germline V gene sequence: CDR1 MGHRA, CDR2 YSYEKL. The junction had 7 bases not matched to a gene; V was cut back by 4 bases and J by 4 bases. CDR3 in DNA: TGCGCCAGCAGCCGGGTAGCGGGGGGGCATGCAGATACGCAGTATTTT. Its translation: CASSRVAGGHADTQYF.

This chain uses TRBV18 with TRBJ2-3; 13 nucleotides line up with TRBD2. The germline V gene encodes CDR1 KGHSH and CDR2 LQKENI. CDR3 length equals 17 residues. J was trimmed by 3 bases and V by 3 bases; bases with no gene match: 6. DNA for the CDR3: TGTGCCAGCTCACCGAGACTAGCGGGGGGACCTACAGATACGCAGTATTTT. Amino acids: CASSPRLAGGPTDTQYF.

V is TRBV2 and J is TRBJ2-1, with D perhaps TRBD2 (6 bases). The CDR3 spans 15 residues. Trimming stripped 2 bases from V and 6 bases from J, with 14 bases between. Germline-derived CDR1 and CDR2 are SNHLY and FYNNEI. In DNA, the CDR3 is TGTGCCAGCAGTGAAAGGACTACCCTCGCCAATGAGCAGTTCTTC. Translating gives CASSERTTLANEQFF.

The chain couples TRBV5-1 to TRBJ2-7, with 8 bases that match TRBD1. With V trimmed by 4 bases and J by 3 bases, 12 bases remained unmatched. CDR1 and CDR2 (germline): SGHRS, YFSETQ. CDR3 length: 16 amino acids. The CDR3 spells CASSPEPGQALYEQYF. The CDR3 DNA is TGCGCCAGCAGCCCGGAACCGGGACAGGCCCTCTACGAGCAGTACTTC.

The rearrangement uses TRBV5-1 and TRBJ2-3; possible D gene TRBD2, 7 bases. This CDR3 is 16 amino acids long. Germline assignment: CDR1 SGHRS and CDR2 YFSETQ. V lost 0 bases to trimming and J lost 6 bases, with 17 bases between them. The CDR3 loop reads CASSLGARTRGDTQYF. The CDR3 DNA reads as TGCGCCAGCAGCTTGGGGGCGAGGACTAGGGGGGATACGCAGTATTTT.

This chain connects TRBV7-2 to TRBJ1-2; 7 bases line up with TRBD1. The V gene end was trimmed by 1 base and the J gene end by 9 bases; junction bases not matched to a gene: 5. The CDR3 has 13 amino acids. Germline V CDR1 and CDR2: SGHTA, FQGNSA. CDR3 nucleotides: TGTGCCAGCAGCTTAGGGGGACAGATTAGCTACACCTTC. Translation: CASSLGGQISYTF.

The chain joins TRBV5-1 to TRBJ1-1; TRBD1 agrees at 10 bases. Trimming took 4 bases from V and 8 from J; bases not matched to a gene: 11. Germline loops: CDR1 SGHRS, CDR2 YFSETQ. The CDR3 spans 15 residues. CDR3 sequence (DNA): TGCGCCAGCAGCAAACCGGGACAGGGGCCAACCGAAGCTTTCTTT. Amino acids: CASSKPGQGPTEAFF.